This T cell receptor beta chain was identified during a study of shared clonotypes between healthy human individuals. Study-level points and caveats: Clonotypes not shared had lower generation probabilities than those common to all four donors. Only blood samples were collected, and tissue repertoires likely differ.

About this clone: Its antigen is as yet unknown.

TCRdb's copy holds only in-frame clones and misses some; the assay was immunoSEQ multiplex PCR. The table records about 2.1 million clones, 85% to 95% of them present only once. Terminally differentiated effector memory CD45RA+ cells were excluded by CCR7 positive selection of CD45RO-negative cells. V lost 6 bases, J lost 5 bases, and 17 bases lay in between. This CDR3 is 14 amino acids long. The germline CDR1 and CDR2 sequences are SGHVS and FNYEAQ. The chain links TRBV7-6 to TRBJ2-7; D ambiguous. The receptor was derived from a man aged 18 to 29 in good health. Some clones in this sample may be carry-over from other donors' samples. Sequences were obtained from naive CD8+ T cells from PBMCs. In nucleotides, the CDR3 is TGTGCCAGCAGTCCCGAGAATTCGGTCGACGAGCAGTACTTC. Its protein product is CASSPENSVDEQYF.